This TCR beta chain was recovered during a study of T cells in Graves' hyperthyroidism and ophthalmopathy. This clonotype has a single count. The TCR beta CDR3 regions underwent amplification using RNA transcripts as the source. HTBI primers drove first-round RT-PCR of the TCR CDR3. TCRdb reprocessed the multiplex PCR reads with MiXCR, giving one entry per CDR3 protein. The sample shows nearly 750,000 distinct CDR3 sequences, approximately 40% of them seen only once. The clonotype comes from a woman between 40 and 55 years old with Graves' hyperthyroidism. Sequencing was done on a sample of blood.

This CDR3 reads CASSRHKLVYRTDTQYF. The CDR3 DNA sequence: TGTGCCAGCAGCCGTCACAAACTAGTCTACCGCACAGATACGCAGTATTTT. The chain has TRBV7-9 and TRBJ2-3; the D gene is possibly TRBD2 (5 bases). Per the germline V gene, CDR1 is SEHNR and CDR2 is FQNEAQ (reference sequence). There are 17 residues in the CDR3. V was trimmed by 5 bases and J by 1 base, leaving 19 bases between them.